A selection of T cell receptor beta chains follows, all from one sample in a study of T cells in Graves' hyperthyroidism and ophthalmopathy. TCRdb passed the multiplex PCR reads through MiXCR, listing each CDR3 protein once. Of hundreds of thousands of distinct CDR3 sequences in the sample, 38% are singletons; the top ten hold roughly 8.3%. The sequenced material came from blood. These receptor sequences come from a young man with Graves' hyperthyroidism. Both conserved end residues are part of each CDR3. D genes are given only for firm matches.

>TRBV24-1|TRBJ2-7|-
CATSEGELALSEQYF
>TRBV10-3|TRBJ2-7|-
CAISEAGYEQYF
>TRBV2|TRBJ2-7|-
CACNLGVGYEQYF
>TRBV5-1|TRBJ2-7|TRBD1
CASSRGQGAYEQYF
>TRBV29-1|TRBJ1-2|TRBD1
CSAGDRGDGYTF
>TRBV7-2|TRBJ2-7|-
CASSSGQGQSYEQYF
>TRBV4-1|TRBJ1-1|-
CASSQDFLTPEAFF
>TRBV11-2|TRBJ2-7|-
CASSYAFDSTYEQYF
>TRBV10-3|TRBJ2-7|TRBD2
CAISESSGTYEQYF
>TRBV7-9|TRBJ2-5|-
CASSRTEALYGTQYF
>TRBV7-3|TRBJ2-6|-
CASSDGNTGANVLTF
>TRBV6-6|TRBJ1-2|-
CASSPLTDNPGYGYTF
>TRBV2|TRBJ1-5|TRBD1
CASMDRWGNQPQHF
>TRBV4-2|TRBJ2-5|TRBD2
CASSQEAGGHTQYF
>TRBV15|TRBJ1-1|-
CATSSTDTAFF
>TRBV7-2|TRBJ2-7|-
CASSSSAAGEQYF